This entry features one TCR beta chain sequence. The entry originates in a study of PD-L1 blockade in urothelial cancer. Across the whole study: The patients first took atezolizumab in 2014, receiving 1,200 mg intravenously every 3 weeks. Patients' histories included 0 to 3 prior chemotherapy regimens. Analyses were performed on blood at 3 weeks after treatment start (the second dose) and at 6 weeks.

Regarding time point: pretreatment peripheral blood. Germline CDR1 reads MDHEN; CDR2 reads SYDVKM. Trimming took 3 bases from V and 6 from J, leaving 14 bases between them. This CDR3 has 14 residues. Method: immunoSEQ multiplex PCR; TCRdb's copy keeps in-frame clones and lacks some. The repertoire consists of roughly 130,000 clones, with approximately 84% occurring once and the leading ten covering under 3.5%. The chain links TRBV28 to TRBJ2-5; a weak D match, TRBD1 (6 bases). Sequencing used PBMCs, obtained around atezolizumab (anti-PD-L1) treatment. The TCR was taken from a man aged 45-65 years with urothelial cancer. The CDR3 reads CASSFGQGRKTQYF. The CDR3 bases are TGTGCCAGCAGTTTTGGGCAGGGGCGGAAGACCCAGTACTTC.